The clone carrying this T cell receptor beta chain was counted between two and nine times. Via the markers CD45RO/CCR7/CD25/CD127/CD95/CD27, stem cell-like memory, regulatory, central memory and naive CD4+ cells were sorted. Expressed TCRB transcripts were sequenced after all isolated RNA was converted to cDNA. Libraries were prepared by immunoSEQ multiplex PCR; TCRdb keeps only in-frame clonotypes and omits some of them. Altogether about 270,000 clones are present, around an eighth being singletons, with the ten largest covering about 0.03%. The record originates from a study of beta chain features in type 1 diabetes. This CDR3 spans 15 amino acids. Trimming removed 0 bases from V and 3 bases from J, with 13 bases in between. Germline values: CDR1 SGHRS, CDR2 YFSETQ.

Sequencing was done on a sample of naive CD4+ T cells from blood. The chain uses TRBV5-1 and TRBJ2-7, with D unresolved. The origin of this receptor is a woman aged 40 to 50 in good health. The CDR3 sequence is CASSLGAVNNYEQYF. DNA for the CDR3: TGCGCCAGCAGCTTGGGGGCAGTGAATAACTACGAGCAGTACTTC.